The clone carrying this TCR beta chain was detected a few times. Its specificity is unknown. MiXCR, run by TCRdb on the reads, gives a single entry per CDR3 protein. Among hundreds of thousands of distinct CDR3 sequences, approximately 32% were seen once, and the ten largest hold around 20%. The sample is drawn from a study of T cell repertoires in cytomegalovirus infection. Study overall: The authors relied on CMV epitopes, both recently identified HLA-C-restricted and well-studied HLA-B-restricted. It was the public TCR beta signatures that indicated both CMV infection and matching HLA type. Study-wide findings and caveats: HLA-C-restricted CMV clonotypes gave the most frequent clonotype in two of eight donors.

Here the sequenced sample was cultured PBMCs, taken from culture after CMV antigen stimulation. This clonotype originated in a human donor in good health (CMV status not recorded). Some clones in this sample may be carry-over from other donors' samples.

The CDR3 reads CASSTFSGGAVDTQYF. CDR3 bases: TGTGCCAGCAGCACTTTTAGCGGGGGGGCCGTAGATACGCAGTATTTT. The chain joins TRBV27 to TRBJ2-3; 11 positions agree with TRBD2. The CDR3 is made up of 16 amino acids. The germline V gene has CDR1 MNHEY and CDR2 SMNVEV (reference sequence). Germline trimming cut 6 bases from V and 5 bases from J; bases unmatched to any gene: 10.